These 20 T cell receptor beta chains originate from one sample sequenced in a study of T cell responses to AZD1222 COVID-19 vaccine. The assay was immunoSEQ multiplex PCR, and TCRdb's table has in-frame clones only and misses some. This sample has roughly 150,000 clones; around 85% occur once, and the top ten carry 6.9%. Sample: peripheral blood, taken after recovery from COVID-19. These receptors were obtained from an adult who had recovered from COVID-19.

The V and J genes are TRBV6-5 and TRBJ1-5; 7 bases line up with TRBD1. V lost 8 bases to trimming and J lost 4 bases; unmatched junction nucleotides: 5. This CDR3 region has 13 residues. The germline V gene encodes CDR1 MNHEY and CDR2 SVGAGI. CDR3 sequence reads: CASRLQGNQPQHF. The CDR3 DNA is TGTGCCAGCCGACTACAGGGGAATCAGCCCCAGCATTTT.

The V and J genes are TRBV3-1 (or the pseudogene TRBV3-2) and TRBJ2-3; D may be TRBD1 (5 bases). The CDR3 totals 14 residues. The germline CDR1 and CDR2 sequences are LGHDT and YNNKEL (reference sequence). Trimming took off 3 bases at V and 4 bases at J, with 11 bases between the two ends. CDR3 sequence reads: CASSQIRVADTQYF. The CDR3 DNA sequence: TGTGCCAGCAGCCAGATCAGGGTCGCAGATACGCAGTATTTT.

The chain couples TRBV18 to TRBJ1-2; 7 positions agree with TRBD1. Trimming cost V 4 bases and J 6 bases; bases outside gene matches: 5. The CDR3 has 13 amino acids. Germline V gives CDR1 KGHSH, CDR2 LQKENI. The CDR3 protein is CASSRRQGDGYTF. DNA for the CDR3: TGTGCCAGCTCACGGCGACAGGGCGATGGCTACACCTTC. The whole variable domain, filled in from reference TRBV18 and TRBJ1-2, reads NAGVMQNPRHLVRRRGQEARLRCSPMKGHSHVYWYRQLPEEGLKFMVYLQKENIIDESGMPKERFSAEFPKEGPSILRIQQVVRGDSAAYFCASSRRQGDGYTFGSGTRLTVV.

The gene calls are TRBV28 and TRBJ1-4, with D perhaps matching TRBD1 (5 bases). From germline, CDR1 is MDHEN and CDR2 SYDVKM. This CDR3 is built from 12 residues. V was clipped by 8 bases and J by 3 bases, with 7 bases between them. CDR3 DNA: TGTGCCAGCTTGACAGCTAATGAAAAACTGTTTTTT. Its protein is CASLTANEKLFF.

The chain combines TRBV3-1 (or the pseudogene TRBV3-2) with TRBJ1-3, with TRBD1 as a possible D gene (6 bases). V gave up 0 bases and J gave up 4 bases, with 10 bases separating them. Germline lookup yields CDR1 LGHDT and CDR2 YNNKEL (reference sequence). The CDR3 is 15 residues long. The CDR3 DNA is TGTGCCAGCAGCCAAGATATCGGGGGCGGAAACACCATATATTTT. Encoded protein: CASSQDIGGGNTIYF.

The chain is built from TRBV9 and TRBJ2-7; weak D call: TRBD2 (5 bases). CDR1 and CDR2 (germline): SGDLS, YYNGEE. The CDR3 has 16 amino acids. Trimming left V 0 bases short and J 5 bases short, with 18 bases between. The CDR3 sequence: CASSVAEGEYSHEQYF. The CDR3 DNA sequence: TGTGCCAGCAGCGTAGCTGAGGGAGAGTATTCCCACGAGCAGTACTTC.

The V and J genes are TRBV19 and TRBJ2-7, with 12 bases matching TRBD1. From germline, CDR1 is LNHDA and CDR2 SQIVND (reference sequence). The CDR3 sequence is 16 residues long. The trim removed 4 bases at V and 6 bases at J, leaving 10 bases unmatched. The CDR3 bases are TGTGCCAGTAGTAACTACGGGACAGGGGGCTTCTCCGAGCAGTACTTC. This gives the protein CASSNYGTGGFSEQYF.

The chain uses TRBV7-8 and TRBJ2-7; TRBD2 matches at 11 bases. CDR3 length: 17 residues. In germline, CDR1 is SGHVS, CDR2 FQNEAQ. The V segment lost 3 bases and the J segment 5 bases; nucleotides outside the gene matches: 12. CDR3 amino acids: CASSFGFSGRAVNEQYF. DNA of the CDR3: TGTGCCAGCAGCTTTGGGTTTAGCGGGAGGGCCGTCAACGAGCAGTACTTC.

The V and J genes are TRBV28 and TRBJ2-3; 10 bases fit TRBD2. The germline gives CDR1 MDHEN, CDR2 SYDVKM. Trimming took 2 bases from V and 11 from J; bases not matched to a gene: 1. The CDR3 contains 12 residues. CDR3 in DNA: TGTGCCAGCAGTTTAAGGACTAGCGGGCAGTATTTT. Translated, it gives CASSLRTSGQYF.

The chain employs TRBV2 and TRBJ2-7; the D gene is possibly TRBD1 (5 bases). Trimming removed 6 bases from V and 1 base from J, with 7 bases in between. Per germline, CDR1 SNHLY and CDR2 FYNNEI. This CDR3 region has 12 residues. The CDR3 sequence is CASSTGSYEQYF. CDR3 DNA sequence: TGTGCCAGCAGCACAGGTTCCTACGAGCAGTACTTC.

The chain uses TRBV28 and TRBJ1-2; D is uncertain. This CDR3 region has 11 residues. The V and J ends lost 4 bases and 13 bases respectively, with 13 bases between them. Per the germline V gene, CDR1 is MDHEN and CDR2 is SYDVKM. CDR3 bases: TGTGCCAGCAGTTCGACACGCCAGAGCACCTTC. This codes for CASSSTRQSTF.

The rearrangement joins TRBV21-1 to TRBJ2-1; the D call in the table, TRBD2, was not verified against the DNA. TRBV21-1 constitutes a pseudogene. CDR3 length: 16 amino acids. For the CDR3, the DNA is TGTGCCAGCAGCAATGAGACTAGCGGGGGATGGAATGAGCAGTTCTTC. Amino acid sequence: CASSNETSGGWNEQFF.

The J gene is TRBJ1-5, the V gene TRBV19, with a tentative D call TRBD1 (6 bases). V was shortened by 6 bases and J by 4 bases, with 13 bases between the two germline ends. The CDR3 length is 14 residues. Germline loops: CDR1 LNHDA, CDR2 SQIVND (reference sequence). The DNA for the CDR3 is TGTGCCAGTAGGGTGGACAGAGTTAATCAGCCCCAGCATTTT. It encodes CASRVDRVNQPQHF.

J is TRBJ2-7 and V is TRBV11-2; D is unresolved. Trimming shortened V by 4 bases and J by 1 base, and 14 bases separated the two germline ends. Germline V gives CDR1 SGHAT, CDR2 FQNNGV. The length of the CDR3 is 15 residues. This chain's CDR3 is CASSSTLDRSYEQYF. CDR3 sequence (DNA): TGTGCCAGCAGCTCAACGTTAGACCGATCCTACGAGCAGTACTTC.

The chain links TRBV6-5 to TRBJ2-3; perhaps D is TRBD1 or TRBD2 (6 bases each). Germline V CDR1 and CDR2: MNHEY, SVGAGI. This CDR3 is 15 amino acids long. Deletions cut 7 bases from V and 3 bases from J, with 17 bases between. The CDR3 DNA reads as TGTGCCAGCAAAAAACAGGGCGCGGGGACAGATACGCAGTATTTT. Protein sequence: CASKKQGAGTDTQYF.

This chain joins TRBV7-9 and TRBJ2-1; no clear D gene. V lost 3 bases, J lost 0 bases, and 9 bases lay in between. In germline, CDR1 is SEHNR, CDR2 FQNEAQ (reference sequence). This CDR3 comprises 15 residues. CDR3 sequence (DNA): TGTGCCAGCAGCTTTGGTAAAAGCTCCTACAATGAGCAGTTCTTC. Translated, it gives CASSFGKSSYNEQFF. The whole variable domain, remainder taken from reference TRBV7-9 and TRBJ2-1, is DTGVSQNPRHKITKRGQNVTFRCDPISEHNRLYWYRQTLGQGPEFLTYFQNEAQLEKSRLLSDRFSAERPKGSFSTLEIQRTEQGDSAMYLCASSFGKSSYNEQFFGPGTRLTVL.

CDR3 loop: CASSLPGQGRKVGTEAFF. CDR3 nucleotide sequence: TGTGCCAGCAGCCTACCCGGGCAGGGTAGGAAGGTGGGCACTGAAGCTTTCTTT. The chain has TRBV6-2 or TRBV6-3 and TRBJ1-1; D might be TRBD1 (5 bases). The V end lost 6 bases, the J end lost 4 bases, and 27 bases lay between the germline ends. The CDR3 runs to 18 residues. Germline V gene data show CDR1 as MNHEY and CDR2 as SVGEGT.

The V call is TRBV28, the J call TRBJ1-2; D is perhaps TRBD1 (6 bases). Germline CDR1 and CDR2: MDHEN and SYDVKM. The V and J ends lost 6 bases and 8 bases respectively, with 19 bases between them. CDR3 size: 14 residues. The chain's CDR3 is CASRRRNRVGGYTF. The CDR3 DNA sequence: TGTGCCAGCAGGCGCCGGAACAGGGTTGGAGGCTACACCTTC.

This chain joins TRBV6-1 and TRBJ2-7; 7 bases agree with TRBD2. CDR1 is MNHNS and CDR2 is SASEGT in the germline V gene. The CDR3 contains 13 residues. The ends lost 3 bases at V and 6 bases at J; junction bases unmatched: 5. This CDR3 reads CASSETWGGEQYF. CDR3 nucleotide sequence: TGTGCCAGCAGTGAGACGTGGGGGGGCGAGCAGTACTTC.

The rearrangement uses TRBV10-3 and TRBJ2-2; no reliable D call. Germline V gives CDR1 ENHRY, CDR2 SYGVKD. Trimming removed 11 bases from V and 5 bases from J, with 9 bases in between. The CDR3 is made up of 11 amino acids. CDR3 sequence reads: CASGETGELFF. In DNA form, the CDR3 reads TGTGCCTCCGGAGAGACCGGGGAGCTGTTTTTT.